Below, one TCR beta chain is given with its context. Its target is not known. The data were taken from a study of beta chain features in type 1 diabetes. Points from the study as a whole: Any HLA effect on TCRB rearrangement was left unresolved by small sub-analyses.

The study reverse transcribed the entire isolated RNA, so it sequenced expressed TCRB transcripts. This table comes from immunoSEQ multiplex PCR, and its TCRdb copy is limited to in-frame clones, with some not included. The repertoire holds more than 300,000 clones, with roughly 16% as singletons. The CDR3 spans 14 residues. Unmatched junction bases numbered 3, after V lost 3 bases and J lost 3 bases. Germline V lookup: CDR1 SGDLS, CDR2 YYNGEE. Sequencing used naive CD4+ T cells from blood. This TCR derives from a woman younger than 35 in good health. This chain uses TRBV9 with TRBJ2-1; 7 bases fit TRBD1. In DNA form, the CDR3 reads TGTGCCAGCAGCGCTGGACAGGTCTACAATGAGCAGTTCTTC. Its protein is CASSAGQVYNEQFF.